The subject of this entry is one T cell receptor (beta chain). Its antigen remains unknown. The data were obtained in a study of chemoradiotherapy in HPV16-positive cancers. Germline CDR1 SGHTA, CDR2 FQGNSA. The CDR3 loop spans 12 amino acids. Between the trimmed V and J ends, which lost 6 bases and 9 bases, there was a span of 12 bases. Study-level results: HPV-responsive T-cell expansion during chemoradiotherapy was linked to improved recurrence-free survival in HPV16-positive patients. Only a couple of HPV16-positive patients supplied the functional HPV-specificity definition.

Clones were sequenced by immunoSEQ multiplex PCR, and TCRdb holds only the in-frame ones, with some missing. The sample lists roughly 13,000 clones, roughly 69% occurring once. The source of this sequence is a human donor with HPV-associated anogenital cancer. This chain uses TRBV7-2 with TRBJ2-1; D is uncertain. The sample was gathered from a patient who underwent chemoradiotherapy. The CDR3 DNA reads as TGTGCCAGCAGTCTACCACTGGGTGAGCAGTTCTTC. Its translation is CASSLPLGEQFF.